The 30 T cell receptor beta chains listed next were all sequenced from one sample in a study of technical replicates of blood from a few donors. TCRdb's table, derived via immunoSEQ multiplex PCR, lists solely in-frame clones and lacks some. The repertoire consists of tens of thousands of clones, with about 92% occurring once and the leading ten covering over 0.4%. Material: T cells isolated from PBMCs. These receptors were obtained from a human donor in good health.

The CDR3 DNA sequence: TGTGCCAGCAGTCCGGCAGGGGGCACAGCAACTAATGAAAAACTGTTTTTT. Protein: CASSPAGGTATNEKLFF. V gene TRBV28 combines with J gene TRBJ1-4, with TRBD1 matching 8 bases. Trimming cost V 5 bases and J 0 bases; bases outside gene matches: 8. Germline CDR1 and CDR2: MDHEN and SYDVKM. CDR3 length equals 17 residues.

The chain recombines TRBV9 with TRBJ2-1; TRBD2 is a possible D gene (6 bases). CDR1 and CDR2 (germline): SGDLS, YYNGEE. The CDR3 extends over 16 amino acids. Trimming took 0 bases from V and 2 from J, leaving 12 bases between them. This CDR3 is CASSVAGGSPYNEQFF. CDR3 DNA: TGTGCCAGCAGCGTAGCCGGGGGAAGCCCCTACAATGAGCAGTTCTTC.

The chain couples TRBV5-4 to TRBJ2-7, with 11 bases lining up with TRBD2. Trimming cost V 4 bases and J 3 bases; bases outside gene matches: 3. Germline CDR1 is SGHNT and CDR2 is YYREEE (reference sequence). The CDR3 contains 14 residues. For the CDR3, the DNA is TGTGCCAGCAGCGCTACTAGCGGGAGCTACGAGCAGTACTTC. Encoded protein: CASSATSGSYEQYF.

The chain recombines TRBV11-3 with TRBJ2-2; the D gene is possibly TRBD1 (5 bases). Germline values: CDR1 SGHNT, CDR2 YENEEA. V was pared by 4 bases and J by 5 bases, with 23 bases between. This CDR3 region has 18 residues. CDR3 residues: CASSYPGHRIRETGELFF. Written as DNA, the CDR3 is TGTGCCAGCAGCTACCCCGGACATCGAATAAGGGAAACCGGGGAGCTGTTTTTT.

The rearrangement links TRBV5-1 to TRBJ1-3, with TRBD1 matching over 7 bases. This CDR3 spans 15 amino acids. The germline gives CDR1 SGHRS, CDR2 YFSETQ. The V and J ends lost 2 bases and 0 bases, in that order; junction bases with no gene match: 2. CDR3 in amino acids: CASSFTGASGNTIYF. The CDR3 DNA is TGCGCCAGCAGCTTTACAGGGGCCTCTGGAAACACCATATATTTT.

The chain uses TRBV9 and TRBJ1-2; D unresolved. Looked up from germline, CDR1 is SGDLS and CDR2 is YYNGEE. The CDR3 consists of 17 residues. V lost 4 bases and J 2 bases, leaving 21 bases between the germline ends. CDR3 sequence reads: CASSPGPLAPINYGYTF. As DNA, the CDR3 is TGTGCCAGCAGCCCAGGCCCGCTGGCACCAATCAACTATGGCTACACCTTC.

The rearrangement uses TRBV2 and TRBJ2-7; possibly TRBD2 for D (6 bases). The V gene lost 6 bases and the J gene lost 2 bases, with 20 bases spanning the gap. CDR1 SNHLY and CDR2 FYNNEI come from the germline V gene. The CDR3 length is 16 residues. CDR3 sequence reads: CASRRSPGAGPYEQYF. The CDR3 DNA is TGTGCCAGCAGACGAAGCCCGGGAGCCGGTCCCTACGAGCAGTACTTC.

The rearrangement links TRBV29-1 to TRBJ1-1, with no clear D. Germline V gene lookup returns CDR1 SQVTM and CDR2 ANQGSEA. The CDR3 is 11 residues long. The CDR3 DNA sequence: TGCGGCGGGAGGGCAGGAGGCACCGCTTTCTTT. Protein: CGGRAGGTAFF.

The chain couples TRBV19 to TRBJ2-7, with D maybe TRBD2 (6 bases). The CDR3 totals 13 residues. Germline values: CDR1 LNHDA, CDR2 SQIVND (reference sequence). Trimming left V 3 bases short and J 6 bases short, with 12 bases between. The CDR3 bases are TGTGCCAGTAGTATGGGATCTAGCGCCGAGCAGTACTTC. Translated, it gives CASSMGSSAEQYF.

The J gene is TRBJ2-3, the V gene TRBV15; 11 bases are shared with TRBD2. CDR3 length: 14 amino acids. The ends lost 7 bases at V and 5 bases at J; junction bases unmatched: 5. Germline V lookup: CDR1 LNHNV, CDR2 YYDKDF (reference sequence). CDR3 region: CATNSGREKDTQYF. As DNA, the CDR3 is TGTGCCACCAATAGCGGGAGGGAGAAAGATACGCAGTATTTT.

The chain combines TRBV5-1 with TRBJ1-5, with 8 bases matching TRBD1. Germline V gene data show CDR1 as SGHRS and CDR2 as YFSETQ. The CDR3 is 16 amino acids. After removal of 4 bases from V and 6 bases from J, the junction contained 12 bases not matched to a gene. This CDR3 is CASSEVPGQVLQPQHF. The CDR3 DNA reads TGCGCCAGCAGCGAAGTTCCGGGACAGGTACTTCAGCCCCAGCATTTT. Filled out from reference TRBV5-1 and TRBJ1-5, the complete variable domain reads KAGVTQTPRYLIKTRGQQVTLSCSPISGHRSVSWYQQTPGQGLQFLFEYFSETQRNKGNFPGRFSGRQFSNSRSEMNVSTLELGDSALYLCASSEVPGQVLQPQHFGDGTRLSIL.

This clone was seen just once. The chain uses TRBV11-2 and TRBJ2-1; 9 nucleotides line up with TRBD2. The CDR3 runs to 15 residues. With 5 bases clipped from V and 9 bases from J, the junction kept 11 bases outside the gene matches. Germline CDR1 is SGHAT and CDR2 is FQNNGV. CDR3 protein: CASSLAFGLAPEQFF. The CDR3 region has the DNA TGTGCCAGCAGCCTGGCTTTCGGACTAGCGCCTGAGCAGTTCTTC. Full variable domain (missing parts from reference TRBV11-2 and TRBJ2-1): EAGVAQSPRYKIIEKRQSVAFWCNPISGHATLYWYQQILGQGPKLLIQFQNNGVVDDSQLPKDRFSAERLKGVDSTLKIQPAKLEDSAVYLCASSLAFGLAPEQFFGPGTRLTVL.

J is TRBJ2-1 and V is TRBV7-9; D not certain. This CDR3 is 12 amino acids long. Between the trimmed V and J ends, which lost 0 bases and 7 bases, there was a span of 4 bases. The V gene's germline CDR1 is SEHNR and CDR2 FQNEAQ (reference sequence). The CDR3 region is CASSLAQNEQFF. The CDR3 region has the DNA TGTGCCAGCAGCTTAGCACAGAATGAGCAGTTCTTC.

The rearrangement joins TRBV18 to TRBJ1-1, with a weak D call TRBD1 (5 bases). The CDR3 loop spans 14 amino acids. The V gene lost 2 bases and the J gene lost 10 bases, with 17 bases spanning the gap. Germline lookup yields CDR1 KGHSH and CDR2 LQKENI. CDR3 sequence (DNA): TGTGCCAGCTCACCAGGCAGGGAAGATCAAGCAGCTTTCTTT. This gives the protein CASSPGREDQAAFF. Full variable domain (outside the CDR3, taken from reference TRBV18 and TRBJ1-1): NAGVMQNPRHLVRRRGQEARLRCSPMKGHSHVYWYRQLPEEGLKFMVYLQKENIIDESGMPKERFSAEFPKEGPSILRIQQVVRGDSAAYFCASSPGREDQAAFFGQGTRLTVV.

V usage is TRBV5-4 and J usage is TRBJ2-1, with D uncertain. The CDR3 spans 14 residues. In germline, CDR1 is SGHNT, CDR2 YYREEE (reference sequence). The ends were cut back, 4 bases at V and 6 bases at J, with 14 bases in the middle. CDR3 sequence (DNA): TGTGCCAGCAGCGGGCTGGGTGACGCCAATGAGCAGTTCTTC. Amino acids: CASSGLGDANEQFF.

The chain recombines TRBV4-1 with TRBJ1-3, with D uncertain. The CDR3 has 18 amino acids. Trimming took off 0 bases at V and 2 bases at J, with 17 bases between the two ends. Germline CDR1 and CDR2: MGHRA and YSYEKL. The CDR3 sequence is CASSQELVPRETGNTIYF. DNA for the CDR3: TGCGCCAGCAGCCAAGAGCTAGTTCCTCGAGAGACTGGAAACACCATATATTTT.

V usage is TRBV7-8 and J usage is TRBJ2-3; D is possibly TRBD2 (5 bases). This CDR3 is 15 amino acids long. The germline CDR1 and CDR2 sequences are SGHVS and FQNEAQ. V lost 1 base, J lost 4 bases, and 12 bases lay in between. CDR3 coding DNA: TGTGCCAGCAGCTTAGTCTTTCCGGGGTCAGATACGCAGTATTTT. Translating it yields CASSLVFPGSDTQYF. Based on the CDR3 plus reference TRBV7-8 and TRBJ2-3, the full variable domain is GAGVSQSPRYKVAKRGQDVALRCDPISGHVSLFWYQQALGQGPEFLTYFQNEAQLDKSGLPSDRFFAERPEGSVSTLKIQRTQQEDSAVYLCASSLVFPGSDTQYFGPGTRLTVL.

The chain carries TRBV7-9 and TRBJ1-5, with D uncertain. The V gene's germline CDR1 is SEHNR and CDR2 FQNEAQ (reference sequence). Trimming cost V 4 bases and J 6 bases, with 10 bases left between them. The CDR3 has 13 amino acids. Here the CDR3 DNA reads TGTGCCAGCAGCTCGAGAGATTTTCAGCCCCAGCATTTT. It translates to CASSSRDFQPQHF. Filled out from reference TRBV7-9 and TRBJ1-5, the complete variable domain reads DTGVSQNPRHKITKRGQNVTFRCDPISEHNRLYWYRQTLGQGPEFLTYFQNEAQLEKSRLLSDRFSAERPKGSFSTLEIQRTEQGDSAMYLCASSSRDFQPQHFGDGTRLSIL.

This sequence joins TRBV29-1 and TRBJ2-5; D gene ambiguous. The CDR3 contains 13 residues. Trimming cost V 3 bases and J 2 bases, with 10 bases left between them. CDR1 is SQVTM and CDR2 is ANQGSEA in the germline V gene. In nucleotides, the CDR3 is TGCAGCGTTGATACCTTGGCTCAAGAGACCCAGTACTTC. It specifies CSVDTLAQETQYF. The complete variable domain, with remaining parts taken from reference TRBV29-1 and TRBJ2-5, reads SAVISQKPSRDICQRGTSLTIQCQVDSQVTMMFWYRQQPGQSLTLIATANQGSEATYESGFVIDKFPISRPNLTFSTLTVSNMSPEDSSIYLCSVDTLAQETQYFGPGTRLLVL.

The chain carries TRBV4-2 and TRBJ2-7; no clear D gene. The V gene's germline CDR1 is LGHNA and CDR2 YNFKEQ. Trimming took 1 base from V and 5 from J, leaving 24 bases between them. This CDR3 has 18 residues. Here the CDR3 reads CASSQGHTSLRVADEQYF. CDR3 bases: TGTGCCAGCAGCCAAGGGCACACCTCTCTAAGAGTTGCGGACGAGCAGTACTTC.

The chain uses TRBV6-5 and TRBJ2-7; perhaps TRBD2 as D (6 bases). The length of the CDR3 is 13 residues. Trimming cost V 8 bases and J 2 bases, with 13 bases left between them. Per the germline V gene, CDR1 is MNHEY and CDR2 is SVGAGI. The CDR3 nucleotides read TGTGCCAGCGGAGGGGACGGACCCTACGAGCAGTACTTC. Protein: CASGGDGPYEQYF.

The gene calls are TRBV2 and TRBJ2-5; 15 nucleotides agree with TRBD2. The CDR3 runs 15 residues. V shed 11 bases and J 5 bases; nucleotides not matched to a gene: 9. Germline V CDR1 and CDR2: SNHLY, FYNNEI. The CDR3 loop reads CALGTSGRSGETQYF. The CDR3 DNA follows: TGTGCCCTTGGGACTAGCGGGAGGTCAGGGGAGACCCAGTACTTC.

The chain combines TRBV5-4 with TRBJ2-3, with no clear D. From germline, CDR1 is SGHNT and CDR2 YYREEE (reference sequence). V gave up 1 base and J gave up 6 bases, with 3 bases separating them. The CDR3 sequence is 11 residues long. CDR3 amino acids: CASSLQDTQYF. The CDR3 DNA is TGTGCCAGCAGCTTGCAGGATACGCAGTATTTT.

CDR3 amino acids: CASSAPDWNTEAFF. In DNA form, the CDR3 reads TGTGCCAGCAGTGCTCCAGATTGGAACACTGAAGCTTTCTTT. The chain joins TRBV2 to TRBJ1-1, with D uncertain. Germline CDR1 is SNHLY and CDR2 is FYNNEI. This CDR3 contains 14 residues. Trimming cost V 4 bases and J 1 base, with 10 bases left between them.

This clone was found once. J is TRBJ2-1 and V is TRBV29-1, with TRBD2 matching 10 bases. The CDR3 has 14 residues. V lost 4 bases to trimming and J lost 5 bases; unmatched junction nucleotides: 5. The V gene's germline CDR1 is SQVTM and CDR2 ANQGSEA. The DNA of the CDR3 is TGCAGCGTTGGCGGACTAGCGGATCACAATGAGCAGTTCTTC. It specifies CSVGGLADHNEQFF.

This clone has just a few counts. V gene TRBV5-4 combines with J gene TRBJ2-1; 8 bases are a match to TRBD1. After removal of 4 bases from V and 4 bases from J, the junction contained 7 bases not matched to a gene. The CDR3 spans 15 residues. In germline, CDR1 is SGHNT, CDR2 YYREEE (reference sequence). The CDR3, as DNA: TGTGCCAGCAGCAAGGGGACAGGAGGGTACAATGAGCAGTTCTTC. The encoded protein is CASSKGTGGYNEQFF.

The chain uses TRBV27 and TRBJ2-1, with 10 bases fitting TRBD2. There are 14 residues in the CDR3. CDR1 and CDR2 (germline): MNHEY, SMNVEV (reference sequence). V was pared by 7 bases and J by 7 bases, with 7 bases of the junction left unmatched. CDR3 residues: CASTSGRGINEQFF. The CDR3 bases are TGTGCCAGCACTAGCGGGAGAGGAATAAATGAGCAGTTCTTC.

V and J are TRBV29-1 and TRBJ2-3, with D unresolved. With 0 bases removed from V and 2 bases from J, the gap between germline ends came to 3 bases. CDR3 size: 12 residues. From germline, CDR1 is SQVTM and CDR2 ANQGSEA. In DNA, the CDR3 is TGCAGCGTTGAAGATCTCACAGATACGCAGTATTTT. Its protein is CSVEDLTDTQYF.

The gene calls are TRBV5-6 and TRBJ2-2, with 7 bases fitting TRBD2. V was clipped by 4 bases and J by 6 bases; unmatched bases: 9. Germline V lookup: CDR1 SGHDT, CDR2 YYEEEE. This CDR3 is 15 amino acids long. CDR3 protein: CASSPFREAAGELFF. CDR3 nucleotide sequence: TGTGCCAGCAGCCCATTTCGGGAGGCGGCCGGGGAGCTGTTTTTT.

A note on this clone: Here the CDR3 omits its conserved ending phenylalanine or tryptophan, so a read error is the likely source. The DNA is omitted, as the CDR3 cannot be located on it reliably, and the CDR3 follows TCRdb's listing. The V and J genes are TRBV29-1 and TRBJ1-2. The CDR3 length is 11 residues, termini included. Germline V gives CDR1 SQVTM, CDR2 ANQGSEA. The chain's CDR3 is CSVGLTPDTIM.